The TCR beta chain under discussion was sequenced for a study of T cell responses to AZD1222 COVID-19 vaccine. Notes on the study in general: Regions 160-218 and 743-854 held dominance among vaccine-associated CD4 TCRs, which spanned spike. Females made up more of the donors, who were largely white British, and clonal diversity may have come out too low.

Germline V gives CDR1 LGHNA, CDR2 YNFKEQ. Trimming stripped 0 bases from V and 4 bases from J, with 12 bases between. The CDR3 consists of 16 residues. This table comes from immunoSEQ multiplex PCR, and its TCRdb copy is limited to in-frame clones, with some not included. The table lists more than 140,000 clones, approximately 90% of them singletons. Points on this clone: Its antigen is not identified.

The source material was peripheral blood, sampled on day 0 of MenACWY control vaccination. The clonotype was recovered from an adult in good health. The V and J genes are TRBV4-2 and TRBJ1-4; D remains ambiguous. The CDR3 sequence is CASSQDQEVFNEKLFF. The CDR3 DNA reads TGTGCCAGCAGCCAAGATCAAGAAGTGTTTAATGAAAAACTGTTTTTT.